The 26 T cell receptor beta chains below come from one sample, sequenced in a study of blood T cell repertoires in COVID-19. Some clones are missing from TCRdb's copy, which holds only in-frame ones; the method was immunoSEQ multiplex PCR. Of over 200,000 clones listed, approximately 90% are singletons. The sequencing sample was made of peripheral blood. These receptors originate from a man in his sixties with COVID-19, enrolled during active disease.

V usage is TRBV7-3 and J usage is TRBJ2-7; 7 nucleotides agree with TRBD2. The CDR3 length is 14 residues. Germline V gene lookup returns CDR1 SGHTA and CDR2 FQGTGA. The trim removed 5 bases at V and 4 bases at J, leaving 8 bases unmatched. The CDR3 loop is CASSRGVGPYEQYF. The CDR3 region has the DNA TGTGCCAGCAGCCGGGGGGTAGGGCCATACGAGCAGTACTTC.

CDR3 coding DNA: TGTGCCAGCAGTGATACGTCGGTCGAGACCCAGTACTTC. Protein product: CASSDTSVETQYF. The V and J genes are TRBV2 and TRBJ2-5, with D uncertain. The V and J ends lost 3 bases and 5 bases respectively, with 10 bases between them. The germline V gene has CDR1 SNHLY and CDR2 FYNNEI. The CDR3 is 13 residues long.

This rearrangement joins TRBV19 to TRBJ2-7; TRBD1 is a possible D gene (6 bases). Per the germline V gene, CDR1 is LNHDA and CDR2 is SQIVND (reference sequence). Deletions cut 4 bases from V and 2 bases from J, with 9 bases between. There are 13 residues in the CDR3. The CDR3 sequence is CASSKTGAYEQYF. The CDR3 region has the DNA TGTGCCAGTAGTAAGACAGGAGCCTACGAGCAGTACTTC. The variable domain in full, completed from reference TRBV19 and TRBJ2-7, reads DGGITQSPKYLFRKEGQNVTLSCEQNLNHDAMYWYRQDPGQGLRLIYYSQIVNDFQKGDIAEGYSVSREKKESFPLTVTSAQKNPTAFYLCASSKTGAYEQYFGPGTRLTVT.

This chain uses TRBV28 with TRBJ1-2, with TRBD1 identical over 8 bases. V lost 6 bases to trimming and J lost 4 bases; unmatched junction nucleotides: 7. Per germline, CDR1 MDHEN and CDR2 SYDVKM. This CDR3 has 14 amino acids. The CDR3 protein is CASSTRGPTYGYTF. CDR3 DNA sequence: TGTGCCAGCAGCACCAGGGGGCCCACCTATGGCTACACCTTC.

J is TRBJ2-7 and V is TRBV9, with TRBD2 matching over 11 bases. This CDR3 comprises 15 residues. V lost 3 bases and J lost 3; bases outside the gene matches: 5. CDR1 is SGDLS, CDR2 YYNGEE, per germline. CDR3 DNA sequence: TGTGCCAGCAGCGCTTCGACTAGCGGGGTCTACGAGCAGTACTTC. It encodes CASSASTSGVYEQYF.

The V gene is TRBV7-2, the J gene TRBJ2-1; 8 nucleotides line up with TRBD1. The germline gives CDR1 SGHTA, CDR2 FQGNSA. Losses at the gene ends were 5 bases for V and 4 bases for J; bases not matched to a gene: 7. The length of the CDR3 is 15 residues. This CDR3 reads CASSQGTGKYNEQFF. CDR3 nucleotide sequence: TGTGCCAGCAGCCAAGGGACAGGAAAATACAATGAGCAGTTCTTC.

This clone occurred once. DNA of the CDR3: TGCGCCAGCAGTGACTTAGGATTTGTGAGGACTGAAGCTTTCTTT. Protein product: CASSDLGFVRTEAFF. The V and J genes are TRBV10-2 and TRBJ1-1; D remains ambiguous. The CDR3 runs 15 residues. Per germline, CDR1 WSHSY and CDR2 SAAADI. Trimming shortened V by 3 bases and J by 5 bases, and 16 bases separated the two germline ends.

The chain recombines TRBV6-5 with TRBJ2-2, with D unclear. The CDR3 extends over 13 amino acids. From germline, CDR1 is MNHEY and CDR2 SVGAGI. The V and J ends lost 4 bases and 4 bases respectively, with 7 bases between them. CDR3 bases: TGTGCCAGCAGTTCCCAGATCACCGGGGAGCTGTTTTTT. Translation gives CASSSQITGELFF.

The chain employs TRBV4-1 and TRBJ1-2, with 7 bases fitting TRBD1. V lost 6 bases and J lost 5; bases outside the gene matches: 12. The CDR3 is 15 residues long. Germline V gives CDR1 MGHRA, CDR2 YSYEKL. CDR3 region: CASRQSRTGDYGYTF. Written as DNA, the CDR3 is TGCGCCAGCAGACAGTCACGAACAGGGGATTATGGCTACACCTTC.

J is TRBJ2-2 and V is TRBV29-1; 11 positions agree with TRBD2. V was pared by 7 bases and J by 1 base, with 2 bases of the junction left unmatched. The CDR3 has 14 amino acids. Germline V CDR1 and CDR2: SQVTM, ANQGSEA. In DNA form, the CDR3 reads TGCAGCGCAGGACTAGCGGGGAACACCGGGGAGCTGTTTTTT. This gives the protein CSAGLAGNTGELFF.

The gene calls are TRBV27 and TRBJ1-2; perhaps TRBD1 as D (6 bases). Trimming pared 5 bases from V and 2 bases from J, leaving 9 bases between. This CDR3 contains 13 residues. The V gene's germline CDR1 is MNHEY and CDR2 SMNVEV (reference sequence). The CDR3 spells CASSQTGNYGYTF. The CDR3 DNA follows: TGTGCCAGCAGTCAAACAGGGAACTATGGCTACACCTTC.

This chain uses TRBV27 with TRBJ1-2, with 7 bases aligning to TRBD1. The CDR3 sequence is 14 residues long. Trimming took 5 bases from V and 2 from J; bases not matched to a gene: 5. The germline V gene encodes CDR1 MNHEY and CDR2 SMNVEV (reference sequence). Written as DNA, the CDR3 is TGTGCCAGCAGTCAGGGACAGAAGAACTATGGCTACACCTTC. Translated, it gives CASSQGQKNYGYTF.

V and J are TRBV6-4 and TRBJ2-5; 9 bases are a match to TRBD1. V was clipped by 9 bases and J by 1 base; unmatched bases: 12. The CDR3 runs 16 residues. The germline CDR1 and CDR2 sequences are MRHNA and SNTAGT. DNA of the CDR3: TGTGCCAGGACATACCGGGACAGGGATCTCCAAGAGACCCAGTACTTC. This encodes CARTYRDRDLQETQYF.

CDR3 protein: CASSPNRALSTDTQYF. In DNA form, the CDR3 reads TGCGCCAGCAGCCCCAACAGGGCCCTTAGCACAGATACGCAGTATTTT. The gene calls are TRBV5-1 and TRBJ2-3, with D maybe TRBD1 (6 bases). Trimming left V 4 bases short and J 0 bases short, with 15 bases between. The CDR3 loop spans 16 amino acids. The germline CDR1 and CDR2 sequences are SGHRS and YFSETQ.

The chain recombines TRBV18 with TRBJ1-2; D not resolved. The CDR3 is 13 amino acids. Trimming stripped 3 bases from V and 6 bases from J, with 11 bases between. Germline CDR1 reads KGHSH; CDR2 reads LQKENI. Here the CDR3 reads CASSPVEGDGYTF. In nucleotides, the CDR3 is TGTGCCAGCTCACCGGTAGAGGGCGATGGCTACACCTTC. Variable domain in full (rest from reference TRBV18 and TRBJ1-2): NAGVMQNPRHLVRRRGQEARLRCSPMKGHSHVYWYRQLPEEGLKFMVYLQKENIIDESGMPKERFSAEFPKEGPSILRIQQVVRGDSAAYFCASSPVEGDGYTFGSGTRLTVV.

This chain joins TRBV12-3 or TRBV12-4 and TRBJ2-7; D is unresolved. The CDR3 consists of 11 residues. V gave up 6 bases and J gave up 5 bases, with 8 bases separating them. The CDR3 bases are TGTGCCAGCAGAGTTGCGGACGAGCAGTACTTC. Protein sequence: CASRVADEQYF.

The V and J genes are TRBV6-5 and TRBJ2-7, with 8 bases that match TRBD1. CDR3 length equals 16 residues. Germline V gives CDR1 MNHEY, CDR2 SVGAGI. V dropped 3 bases and J dropped 6; count of bases not matched to a gene: 13. CDR3 in amino acids: CASSYRRQGARGEQYF. CDR3 coding DNA: TGTGCCAGCAGTTATCGGCGTCAGGGGGCGAGAGGCGAGCAGTACTTC.

This sequence joins TRBV5-1 and TRBJ1-1; D uncertain. CDR3 length: 13 amino acids. V lost 2 bases and J lost 7, with 12 bases in between. Germline V gives CDR1 SGHRS, CDR2 YFSETQ. CDR3 amino acids: CASSFGSSSEAFF. The CDR3 DNA reads as TGCGCCAGCAGCTTCGGGTCCAGCAGTGAAGCTTTCTTT.

This chain uses TRBV6-5 with TRBJ1-6; D remains unclear. Per germline, CDR1 MNHEY and CDR2 SVGAGI. CDR3 length: 13 residues. The germline V and J ends were trimmed by 1 base and 7 bases, with 5 bases remaining between them. CDR3 sequence reads: CASSYWENSPLHF. Here the CDR3 DNA reads TGTGCCAGCAGTTACTGGGAGAATTCACCCCTCCACTTT.

The rearrangement links TRBV6-5 to TRBJ1-2; tentatively, D is TRBD1 (6 bases). Germline values: CDR1 MNHEY, CDR2 SVGAGI. Trimming left V 5 bases short and J 0 bases short, with 7 bases between. CDR3 size: 13 residues. CDR3 region: CASSRQANYGYTF. The CDR3 DNA sequence: TGTGCCAGCAGTCGACAGGCTAACTATGGCTACACCTTC.

The J gene is TRBJ2-7, the V gene TRBV4-1; 8 nucleotides match TRBD1. Per germline, CDR1 MGHRA and CDR2 YSYEKL. The CDR3 covers 14 residues. V shed 7 bases, J shed 2 bases, and the junction held 7 bases outside the gene matches. CDR3 in DNA: TGCGCCAGCACACAGGACAGGGATACCTACGAGCAGTACTTC. It yields the protein CASTQDRDTYEQYF.

The chain links TRBV3-1 (or the pseudogene TRBV3-2) to TRBJ1-6, with 9 bases aligning to TRBD1. V shed 3 bases and J 9 bases; nucleotides not matched to a gene: 18. This CDR3 spans 19 amino acids. Germline V gives CDR1 LGHDT, CDR2 YNNKEL (reference sequence). CDR3 sequence: CASSHLIPGTGNSGSPLHF. In nucleotides, the CDR3 is TGTGCCAGCAGCCACCTCATCCCCGGGACAGGGAATTCCGGTTCACCCCTCCACTTT.

The chain uses TRBV3-1 (or the pseudogene TRBV3-2) and TRBJ2-1; D unclear. CDR1 is LGHDT, CDR2 YNNKEL, per germline (reference sequence). The CDR3 is 12 residues long. The V end was cut by 3 bases, the J end by 8 bases, with 8 bases between. The CDR3 region is CASSQIAYEQFF. For the CDR3, the DNA is TGTGCCAGCAGCCAGATAGCCTATGAGCAGTTCTTC.

This clone came up a few times. V gene TRBV5-1 combines with J gene TRBJ1-1; no clear D gene. The CDR3 has 13 amino acids. CDR1 and CDR2 (germline): SGHRS, YFSETQ. The ends were cut back, 0 bases at V and 5 bases at J, with 8 bases in the middle. CDR3 region: CASSLDTETEAFF. The DNA for the CDR3 is TGCGCCAGCAGCTTGGATACTGAGACTGAAGCTTTCTTT.

The V call is TRBV4-1, the J call TRBJ1-3, with D perhaps matching TRBD1 (5 bases). Trimming took off 3 bases at V and 4 bases at J, with 13 bases between the two ends. Germline V CDR1 and CDR2: MGHRA, YSYEKL. This CDR3 region has 15 residues. The CDR3 region is CASSQSRAGGNTIYF. CDR3 sequence (DNA): TGCGCCAGCAGCCAGAGCAGGGCAGGAGGAAACACCATATATTTT.

For the CDR3, the DNA is TGTGCCAGCAGCTTTTGGGGGACTAGAATTTTCACAGATACGCAGTATTTT. This gives the protein CASSFWGTRIFTDTQYF. This sequence joins TRBV11-2 and TRBJ2-3, with 8 positions matching TRBD2. This CDR3 has 17 amino acids. With V trimmed by 3 bases and J by 2 bases, 10 bases remained unmatched. Per the germline V gene, CDR1 is SGHAT and CDR2 is FQNNGV.